These 9 T cell receptor beta chains share one sample of origin, sequenced in a study of Ad26.COV2.S vaccination and SARS-CoV-2 variants. Data came from immunoSEQ multiplex PCR; TCRdb stores just in-frame clones and leaves some out. The profile shows over 450,000 clones, 89% of them singletons. Documented treatment: around 19 received Ad26.COV2.S at low or high dose, single or two shots; about 5 received placebo; per-sample allocation not given. Samples came from day 63 after the first vaccine or placebo injection. Source: peripheral blood, taken in a trial of Ad26.COV2.S vaccine versus placebo. Receptor source: a person aged 18-65 years who received the Ad26.COV2.S COVID-19 vaccine or a placebo.

V is TRBV7-2 and J is TRBJ2-1, with TRBD1 matching over 7 bases. The CDR3 is 16 amino acids. The junction had 7 bases not matched to a gene; V was cut back by 4 bases and J by 1 base. Per the germline V gene, CDR1 is SGHTA and CDR2 is FQGNSA. CDR3 loop: CASSSRGRLSYNEQFF. CDR3 DNA: TGTGCCAGCAGCTCTAGGGGGCGGCTATCCTACAATGAGCAGTTCTTC.

The genes are TRBV5-1 and TRBJ1-2, with D unresolved. Trimming left V 4 bases short and J 7 bases short, with 14 bases between. The CDR3 is 13 residues long. CDR1 is SGHRS, CDR2 YFSETQ, per germline. The CDR3 nucleotides read TGCGCCAGCAGCCTATCCGAGACCGTTGGCTACACCTTC. Encoded protein: CASSLSETVGYTF.

This clone was recorded only once. The V call is TRBV20-1, the J call TRBJ2-7; no definite D call. The CDR3 contains 11 residues. Trimming took off 7 bases at V and 1 base at J, with 8 bases between the two ends. CDR1 and CDR2 from the germline V gene are DFQATT and SNEGSKA (reference sequence). The CDR3 region has the DNA TGCAGTGGTTTGGTTTCCTACGAGCAGTACTTC. It is translated as CSGLVSYEQYF.

This sequence joins TRBV7-9 and TRBJ1-2, with D perhaps matching TRBD1 (6 bases). This CDR3 spans 16 amino acids. The V end was cut by 5 bases, the J end by 3 bases, with 19 bases between. CDR1 is SEHNR, CDR2 FQNEAQ, per germline (reference sequence). CDR3 bases: TGTGCCAGCAGCCAACCCCGGGACACCGTCGACTATGGCTACACCTTC. Protein product: CASSQPRDTVDYGYTF.

This chain connects TRBV9 to TRBJ2-2, with 11 bases lining up with TRBD1. Trimming cost V 3 bases and J 3 bases; bases outside gene matches: 10. There are 18 residues in the CDR3. Per germline, CDR1 SGDLS and CDR2 YYNGEE. CDR3 loop: CASSALNRDRGYTGELFF. The DNA of the CDR3 is TGTGCCAGCAGCGCACTCAACCGGGACAGGGGGTACACCGGGGAGCTGTTTTTT.

The chain uses TRBV9 and TRBJ1-2, with D perhaps matching TRBD1 (6 bases). The V and J ends lost 6 bases and 4 bases respectively, with 10 bases between them. The germline CDR1 and CDR2 sequences are SGDLS and YYNGEE. The CDR3 is 12 amino acids. The CDR3 here is CASTQGTYGYTF. CDR3 nucleotide sequence: TGTGCCAGCACTCAGGGGACCTATGGCTACACCTTC.

V usage is TRBV2 and J usage is TRBJ2-5, with D hard to call. CDR3 length: 14 residues. The V end was cut by 2 bases, the J end by 4 bases, with 11 bases between. Germline CDR1 reads SNHLY; CDR2 reads FYNNEI. The CDR3 loop is CASSELGQLETQYF. The CDR3 region has the DNA TGTGCCAGCAGTGAATTAGGTCAGTTAGAGACCCAGTACTTC.

This chain joins TRBV7-2 and TRBJ2-2; D unclear. Germline CDR1 and CDR2: SGHTA and FQGNSA. The CDR3 is 13 residues long. Deletions cut 5 bases from V and 5 bases from J, with 9 bases between. For the CDR3, the DNA is TGTGCCAGCAGCCCCGATCGGACCGGGGAGCTGTTTTTT. This encodes CASSPDRTGELFF.

The chain combines TRBV4-1 with TRBJ2-7; 9 bases fit TRBD1. The CDR3 consists of 20 residues. Germline values: CDR1 MGHRA, CDR2 YSYEKL. Trimming cost V 1 base and J 3 bases; bases outside gene matches: 19. CDR3 DNA: TGCGCCAGCAGCCAAGTGCTGGGGACAGGGCTAAAACAAGGAATCTACGAGCAGTACTTC. It translates to CASSQVLGTGLKQGIYEQYF.